Listed below are T cell receptor beta chains from one sample, sequenced in a study of T-cell memory formation after mild COVID-19. From the 5' RACE reads, TCRdb called clonotypes with MiXCR, one entry per CDR3 protein. This table holds over 400,000 distinct CDR3 sequences, 23% found once. The sequenced sample was PBMCs or a T cell subset sorted from them (not recorded which). These receptors were obtained from an adult woman who had mild COVID-19 (a few samples of this study predate the infection). Cell type and time point are not known. CDR3s include the opening cysteine and the closing phenylalanine or tryptophan. A D gene is named only where the DNA matches it firmly. Only some rows state a clone size, as once, few, many or a class for expanded clones.

size,J,D,V,DNA,CDR3
many,TRBJ2-1,TRBD2,TRBV27,TGTGCCAGCAGTTTGGGGCTAGCGGGAGGGTCGAACAATGAGCAGTTCTTC,CASSLGLAGGSNNEQFF
-,TRBJ2-4,TRBD2,TRBV4-2,TGTGCCAGCAGCCAAGATGGGCTAGCGGGAGAGAGTGACATTCAGTACTTC,CASSQDGLAGESDIQYF
many,TRBJ2-5,TRBD2,TRBV12-3/TRBV12-4,TGTGCCAGCAGTTTCCAAGCGGGGGGCCCCCAGACCCAGTACTTC,CASSFQAGGPQTQYF
few,TRBJ2-2,TRBD2,TRBV27,TGTGCCAGCCAAAGACTAGCGGGAGTGTCGACCGGGGAGCTGTTTTTT,CASQRLAGVSTGELFF
-,TRBJ2-7,-,TRBV27,TGTGCCAGCAGTTATAAGAGCGGCTACGAGCAGTACTTC,CASSYKSGYEQYF
few,TRBJ2-5,TRBD2,TRBV20-1,TGCAGTGCTAGATACGGGACTAGCGGGAGGATGGGCCAAGAGACCCAGTACTTC,CSARYGTSGRMGQETQYF
many,TRBJ1-4,-,TRBV5-1,TGCGCCAGCAGCCTCTCGGGAAGAACTAATGAAAAACTGTTTTTT,CASSLSGRTNEKLFF
few,TRBJ1-5,TRBD1,TRBV12-3/TRBV12-4,TGTGCCAGCAGTTTCATCACCGGGACAGGGAAGCCCCAGCATTTT,CASSFITGTGKPQHF
few,TRBJ1-2,-,TRBV3-1,TGTGCCAGCTCCCTTTCCGCAGGGACTAACTATGGCTACACCTTC,CASSLSAGTNYGYTF
once,TRBJ1-2,-,TRBV29-1,TGCAGCGTTGAAGAGGGGGGTACTATGGCTACAACCTTC,CSVEEGGTMATTF
few,TRBJ2-1,TRBD2,TRBV24-1,TGTGCCACCAGTGAAACTCTAGCGGGAGAAACAAATGAGCAGTTCTTC,CATSETLAGETNEQFF
many,TRBJ2-3,TRBD2,TRBV5-4,TGTGCCAGCAGCTTGAGACTAGCGGGAGGTCGAGATACGCAGTATTTT,CASSLRLAGGRDTQYF
-,TRBJ2-1,TRBD2,TRBV6-5,TGTGCCACGGGACTAGCGGGAGGATCGTGGCCCTACAATGAGCAGTTCTTC,CATGLAGGSWPYNEQFF
-,TRBJ2-3,-,TRBV7-3,TGTGCCAGCAGCTTAAACACGGGGGGCACAGATACGCAGTATTTT,CASSLNTGGTDTQYF
few,TRBJ1-2,TRBD1,TRBV10-3,TGTGCCATCAGTGGGGGAACGGACAGGAACTATGGCTACACCTTC,CAISGGTDRNYGYTF
few,TRBJ1-1,-,TRBV5-1,TGCGCCAGCAGATTTGGGACGGATGAAGCTTTCTTT,CASRFGTDEAFF
-,TRBJ2-2,TRBD2,TRBV20-1,TGCAGTGCCGCGGGGGATAACGGCGGGGAGCTGTTTTTT,CSAAGDNGGELFF
few,TRBJ2-2,-,TRBV19,TGTGCCAGTAGTATCAGGGGCAAGACCGGGGAGCTGTTTTTT,CASSIRGKTGELFF
-,TRBJ1-1,-,TRBV7-9,TGTGCCAGCAGCTTAGGGGAAGGAGGGACTGACACTGAAGCTTTCTTT,CASSLGEGGTDTEAFF
-,TRBJ2-3,-,TRBV3-1,TGTGCCAGCAGCCAAGATGGGACCTACACAGATACGCAGTATTTT,CASSQDGTYTDTQYF
few,TRBJ2-3,-,TRBV28,TGTGCCAGCAGTTTGCGGAGCTTCAATACGCAGTATTTT,CASSLRSFNTQYF
many,TRBJ1-1,-,TRBV6-5,TGTGCCAGCAGTTACAGGGGGGACACTGAAGCTTTCTTT,CASSYRGDTEAFF
-,TRBJ2-3,TRBD2,TRBV20-1,TGCAGTGCTCCAGCGACTAGCGGGAGGGCCCCAGATACGCAGTATTTT,CSAPATSGRAPDTQYF
-,TRBJ2-7,TRBD1,TRBV6-4,TGTGCCAGCAGTGACTCTAGGACAGGGGTGGGCGATTCCTACGAGCAGTACTTC,CASSDSRTGVGDSYEQYF
-,TRBJ2-7,TRBD2,TRBV27,TGTGCCAGCAGTTTAGCAGGGAGGGAGGGCTACGAGCAGTACTTC,CASSLAGREGYEQYF
many,TRBJ2-3,TRBD1,TRBV12-3/TRBV12-4,TGTGCCAGCAGTTTATCGACAGGGAACGCAAGGACAGATACGCAGTATTTT,CASSLSTGNARTDTQYF
few,TRBJ2-5,-,TRBV11-3,TGTGCCAGCAGCTTACGTACGAGGTGGGGGGCAGAGGAAGAGACCCAGTACTTC,CASSLRTRWGAEEETQYF
few,TRBJ1-1,-,TRBV7-9,TGTGCCTCGAGTGGAAGACGCACTGAAGCTTTCTTT,CASSGRRTEAFF
few,TRBJ2-1,TRBD2,TRBV4-2,TGTGCCAGCAGCCAAGTGGGACTAGCGGGGGGCCGGGGGAATGAGCAGTTCTTC,CASSQVGLAGGRGNEQFF
-,TRBJ1-5,-,TRBV12-3/TRBV12-4,TGTGCCAGCAGTCCGATGGGGGGGGCGGGCAATCAGCCCCAGCATTTT,CASSPMGGAGNQPQHF
few,TRBJ1-2,-,TRBV18,TGTGCCAGCTCACCAATGGTCGACGGCGGAACTTATGGCTACACCTTC,CASSPMVDGGTYGYTF
few,TRBJ1-1,-,TRBV5-5,TGTGCCAGCAGTTACGGGGCCCTGAACACTGAAGCTTTCTTT,CASSYGALNTEAFF
few,TRBJ2-7,TRBD1,TRBV10-3,TGTGCCATCAGTCCGGGACAGGGGGCTCGGGAGCAGTACTTC,CAISPGQGAREQYF
-,TRBJ2-2,TRBD1,TRBV11-2,TGTGCCAGCAGCGTAAACCGGGACAGGGGTCTCACCGGGGAGCTGTTTTTT,CASSVNRDRGLTGELFF
-,TRBJ2-7,-,TRBV10-3,TGTGCCATCGGGGGCGGGACGGAATACTACGAGGAGCAGTACTTC,CAIGGGTEYYEEQYF
-,TRBJ2-7,TRBD2,TRBV30,TGTGCCTGGTGGGAAAGGACTAGCGGAACCTACGAGCAGTACTTC,CAWWERTSGTYEQYF
-,TRBJ2-4,-,TRBV9,TGTGCCAGCAGCGTCGACTCGGGTTTCGGAAACATTCAGTACTTC,CASSVDSGFGNIQYF
-,TRBJ1-2,-,TRBV12-3/TRBV12-4,TGTGCCAGCAGTTCCTGGAGTGGTGGCTACACCTTC,CASSSWSGGYTF
-,TRBJ1-2,TRBD1,TRBV7-9,TGTGCCAGCAGCCGACAGGGTTCCTGGGGCTACACCTTC,CASSRQGSWGYTF
-,TRBJ1-3,-,TRBV6-6,TGTGCCAGCGGGGCTTATAATGGGATCTCTGGAAACACCATATATTTT,CASGAYNGISGNTIYF
many,TRBJ2-3,-,TRBV30,TGTGCCTGGAGTGTACGTATCAGGGATACGCAGTATTTT,CAWSVRIRDTQYF
-,TRBJ2-2,-,TRBV24-1,TGTGCCACCAGTGATCACCGAGGACAGCACACCGGGGAGCTGTTTTTT,CATSDHRGQHTGELFF
-,TRBJ2-7,-,TRBV7-6,TGTGCCAGCAGCTTAGAACTCGCCTACGAGCAGTACTTC,CASSLELAYEQYF
few,TRBJ2-6,-,TRBV3-1,TGTGCCAGCAGCCAAGATCTGTTAAACTCTGGGGCCAACGTCCTGACTTTC,CASSQDLLNSGANVLTF
-,TRBJ2-1,TRBD2,TRBV7-8,TGTGCCAGCAGCTTATTACGGGGGGGCCGAGGTCGCTTTTACAATGAGCAGTTCTTC,CASSLLRGGRGRFYNEQFF
few,TRBJ2-7,-,TRBV4-1,TGCGCCAGCAGCGCCCGGGCCCTAGGGGACGAGCAGTACTTC,CASSARALGDEQYF